A selection of T cell receptor beta chains follows, all from one sample in a study of blood T cells in healthy people across ages. TCRdb called the 5' RACE reads again in MiXCR, with one record for every CDR3 protein. Here the sample spans nearly 800,000 distinct CDR3 sequences, around 25% being singletons. The same sample was also used in a study of T cells of mothers and their children.

Specimen: blood. These receptors were taken from a boy younger than 18 in good health. CDR3s leave out the opening cysteine and the closing phenylalanine or tryptophan.

v_gene	CDR3aa
TRBV7-2	ASSFGPGSEKLF
TRBV20-1	SAPTGGFYTDGYT
TRBV2	ASSPGGWGTDTQY
TRBV3-1	ASSPGLGRDTQY
TRBV2	ASSEKGIKEETQY
TRBV10-3	AISGQGTSGGRETQY
TRBV5-1	ASSSDPGQEGFNGYT
TRBV20-1	SAVRDREYEQY
TRBV6-2/TRBV6-3	ASSPVSGSADTQY
TRBV4-3	ASSQASADYEQY
TRBV7-2	ASSLVGRVPGTQY
TRBV3-1	ASSFAGKFGEQY
TRBV5-1	ASSFYPGQPQETQY
TRBV28	ASRVQGGLYEQY
TRBV7-9	ASSFVVLGHQQDEKLF
TRBV2	ASLGLTGELF
TRBV9	ASSVQGADTQY
TRBV14	ASRPSTKGGELF
TRBV5-1	ASSLVAGHTEAF
TRBV7-2	ASSLRDDSYNEQF
TRBV6-2/TRBV6-3	AGRTDNNSPLH
TRBV27	ASSFYGDNEQF
TRBV29-1	SVGIWLASEQF
TRBV7-2	ASSLARGLAGITDTQY
TRBV12-3/TRBV12-4	ASARRGEQY
TRBV7-2	ASSLVLHTDTQY
TRBV5-6	ASSSPGLYTSGSDEQF
TRBV20-1	SAEDRANEKLF
TRBV3-1	ASSPGGVVHNEKLF
TRBV28	ASSSPGVHTWRTRETQY
TRBV5-1	ASSLAYRRLNTEAF
TRBV7-9	ASSQNTAEGNEQY
TRBV10-3	AISEGRGSSYEQY
TRBV29-1	SVEVAENTGELF
TRBV6-1	ASSLGLNNSPLH
TRBV7-6	ASSSLRMGEKLF
TRBV20-1	SARQVRGGANVLT
TRBV7-2	ASSLGASTSIEY
TRBV6-5	ASSERQAGTDTQY
TRBV5-1	ASSLGEGPLAKNIQY
TRBV5-5	ASSLFRGGGYT
TRBV7-2	ASSLGGSRDEQY
TRBV11-2	ASSPRSRGGAKWDIQH
TRBV29-1	SVDPLRGQGNEQF
TRBV7-2	AGSLGGSYEQY
TRBV20-1	STRGTVSDIQY
TRBV4-1	ASSQVQGSGNTIY
TRBV29-1	SVDGGGDEQY
TRBV24-1	ATSPAHGYDLSGANVLT
TRBV7-9	ASSQRTSGFGETQY
TRBV29-1	SVEKGHDSGNTIY
TRBV6-2/TRBV6-3	ASSLAGGRGGELF
TRBV7-9	ASSLDVGGAGEQF
TRBV18	ASSPPNSGETQY
TRBV7-9	ASVAGGNQETQY
TRBV7-2	ASSPGGQPDTQY
TRBV28	ASKTGGYYGYT
TRBV7-7	ASSLGAVTDEQF
TRBV7-8	ASSLQGLQPQH
TRBV7-6	ASSLAGVLTGELF